This T cell receptor beta chain derives from a study of immune characteristics of hereditary and idiopathic chronic pancreatitis. Germline CDR1 reads ENHRY; CDR2 reads SYGVKD. This CDR3 region has 15 residues. V was cut by 4 bases and J by 0 bases, with 10 bases left in between. Findings and caveats of the study: Hereditary and idiopathic cases differed in TRBV10, TRBV19, TRBV23 and TRBV5 usage.

The method was immunoSEQ multiplex PCR; TCRdb's version includes in-frame clones alone and lacks a portion of them. The sample has a few hundred clones, under 85% seen once. This clone has only one observation. Its target is unknown. This rearrangement joins TRBV10-3 to TRBJ1-5, with D unclear. The sample consisted of pancreas tissue. This clonotype was obtained from a human donor who was a deceased organ donor serving as a healthy control. DNA for the CDR3: TGTGCCATCAGTGTGTCTCAAAATAGCAATCAGCCCCAGCATTTT. It yields the protein CAISVSQNSNQPQHF.